The clone carrying this T cell receptor beta chain showed up just once. The antigen remains undetermined. Germline and junction disagree at one end, which may indicate a read error. Blood RNA was derived from unsorted whole blood, and germline DNA was extracted too. Those patients suffered from chronic HBV infection and were treatment-naive. Investigators obtained four milliliters of peripheral blood ahead of surgery. This specimen comes from a study of tumor-infiltrating lymphocytes in primary liver carcinoma. In the study overall: Patients underwent resection of primary liver carcinoma.

The germline V gene encodes CDR1 MGHDK and CDR2 SYGVNS. The CDR3 consists of 13 residues. Researchers generated TCR beta cDNA from roughly 510 ng of total RNA, relying on a constant-region primer. Sequencing libraries for TCR beta derived from three nested multiplex PCR rounds that used slightly modified ARM-PCR. The study ran its first two PCR rounds for approximately 10 cycles each, using TRBV1-TRBV30 forward primers and a C-beta reverse primer. TCRdb reprocessed the multiplex PCR reads via MiXCR and lists one record per CDR3 protein. This table has some 180,000 distinct CDR3 sequences, 60% appearing once. Broader study findings: Among the pair types, tumor region pairs showed more overlap than tumor-adjacent and tumor-blood pairs.

The TCR sequence derives from a middle-aged man with primary liver carcinoma and hepatitis B virus infection. Sequencing input: peripheral blood. The rearrangement joins TRBV25-1 to TRBJ2-3; D is undetermined. CDR3 protein: CASLAEATDTQYF. The DNA for the CDR3 is TGTGCCAGCCTGGCAGAAGCCACAGATACTCAGTATTTT.